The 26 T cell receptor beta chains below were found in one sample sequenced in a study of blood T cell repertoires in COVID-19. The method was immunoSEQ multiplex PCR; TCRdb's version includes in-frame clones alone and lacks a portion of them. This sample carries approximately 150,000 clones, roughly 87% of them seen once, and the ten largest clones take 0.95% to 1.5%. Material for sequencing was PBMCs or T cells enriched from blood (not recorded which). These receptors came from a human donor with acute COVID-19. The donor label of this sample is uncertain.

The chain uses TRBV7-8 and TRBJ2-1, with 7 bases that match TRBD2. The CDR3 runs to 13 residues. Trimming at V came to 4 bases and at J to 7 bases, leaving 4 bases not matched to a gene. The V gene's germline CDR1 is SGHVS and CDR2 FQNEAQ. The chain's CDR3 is CASSSPSGNEQFF. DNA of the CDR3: TGTGCCAGCAGCTCACCTAGCGGAAATGAGCAGTTCTTC.

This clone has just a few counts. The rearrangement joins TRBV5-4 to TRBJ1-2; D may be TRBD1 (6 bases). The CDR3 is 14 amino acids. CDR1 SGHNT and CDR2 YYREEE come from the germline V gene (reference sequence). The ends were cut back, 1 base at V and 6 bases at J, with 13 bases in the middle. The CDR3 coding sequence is TGTGCCAGCAGCTTGTCACAGGGCTGGGATGGCTACACCTTC. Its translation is CASSLSQGWDGYTF.

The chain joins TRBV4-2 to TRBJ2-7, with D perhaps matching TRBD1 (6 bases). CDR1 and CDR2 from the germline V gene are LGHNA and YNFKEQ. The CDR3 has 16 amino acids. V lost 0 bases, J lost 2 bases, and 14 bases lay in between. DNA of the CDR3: TGTGCCAGCAGCCAAGACGGCAGGGGATCCCCCTACGAGCAGTACTTC. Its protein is CASSQDGRGSPYEQYF.

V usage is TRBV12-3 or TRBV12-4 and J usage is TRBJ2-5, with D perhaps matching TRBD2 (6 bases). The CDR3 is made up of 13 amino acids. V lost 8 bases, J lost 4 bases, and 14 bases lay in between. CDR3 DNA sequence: TGTGCCAGCTCCCAGCGGACTATAGAGACCCAGTACTTC. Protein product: CASSQRTIETQYF.

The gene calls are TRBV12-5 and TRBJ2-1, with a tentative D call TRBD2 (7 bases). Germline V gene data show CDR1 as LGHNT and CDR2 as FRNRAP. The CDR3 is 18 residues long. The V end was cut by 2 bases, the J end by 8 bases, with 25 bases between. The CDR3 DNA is TGTGCTAGTGGTTTGACCCCTAGGAGGGGGGGGCCTGACTATGAGCAGTTCTTC. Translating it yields CASGLTPRRGGPDYEQFF.

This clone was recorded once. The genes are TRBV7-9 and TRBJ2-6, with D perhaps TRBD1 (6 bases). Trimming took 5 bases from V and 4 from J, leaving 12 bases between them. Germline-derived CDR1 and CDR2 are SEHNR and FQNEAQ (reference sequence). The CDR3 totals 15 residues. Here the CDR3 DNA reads TGTGCCAGCAGCCCCGGACAGCTGGGGGCCAACGTCCTGACTTTC. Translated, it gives CASSPGQLGANVLTF.

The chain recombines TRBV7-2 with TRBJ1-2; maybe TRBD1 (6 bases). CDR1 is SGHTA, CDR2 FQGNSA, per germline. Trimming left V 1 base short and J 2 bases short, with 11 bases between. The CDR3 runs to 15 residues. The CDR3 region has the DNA TGTGCCAGCAGCTTAGTAGCGGGGGCGAACTATGGCTACACCTTC. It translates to CASSLVAGANYGYTF.

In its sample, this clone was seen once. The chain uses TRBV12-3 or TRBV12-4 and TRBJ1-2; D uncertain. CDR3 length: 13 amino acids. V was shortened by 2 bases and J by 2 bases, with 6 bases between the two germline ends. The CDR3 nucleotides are TGTGCCAGCAGTTTAAACGGGAACTATGGCTACACCTTC. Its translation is CASSLNGNYGYTF.

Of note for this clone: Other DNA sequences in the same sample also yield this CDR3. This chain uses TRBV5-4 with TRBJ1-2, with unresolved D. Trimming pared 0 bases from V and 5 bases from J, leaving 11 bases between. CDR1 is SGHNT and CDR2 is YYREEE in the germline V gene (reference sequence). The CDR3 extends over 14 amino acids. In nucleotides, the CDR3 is TGTGCCAGCAGCTTGGACGGGATTTCATATGGCTACACCTTC. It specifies CASSLDGISYGYTF.

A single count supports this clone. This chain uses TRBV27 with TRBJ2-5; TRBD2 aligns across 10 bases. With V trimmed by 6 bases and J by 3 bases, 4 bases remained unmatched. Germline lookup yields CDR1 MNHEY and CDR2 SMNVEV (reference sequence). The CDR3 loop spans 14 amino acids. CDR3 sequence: CASRESGGEETQYF. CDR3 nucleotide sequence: TGTGCCAGCAGAGAGAGCGGGGGGGAAGAGACCCAGTACTTC.

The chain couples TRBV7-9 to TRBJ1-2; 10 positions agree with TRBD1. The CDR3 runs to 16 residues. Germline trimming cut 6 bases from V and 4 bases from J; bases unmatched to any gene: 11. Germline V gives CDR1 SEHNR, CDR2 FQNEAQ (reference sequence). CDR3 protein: CASRRPGQGIIYGYTF. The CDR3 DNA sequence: TGTGCCAGCAGGCGCCCGGGACAGGGGATCATCTATGGCTACACCTTC. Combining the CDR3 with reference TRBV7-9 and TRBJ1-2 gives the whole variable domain DTGVSQNPRHKITKRGQNVTFRCDPISEHNRLYWYRQTLGQGPEFLTYFQNEAQLEKSRLLSDRFSAERPKGSFSTLEIQRTEQGDSAMYLCASRRPGQGIIYGYTFGSGTRLTVV.

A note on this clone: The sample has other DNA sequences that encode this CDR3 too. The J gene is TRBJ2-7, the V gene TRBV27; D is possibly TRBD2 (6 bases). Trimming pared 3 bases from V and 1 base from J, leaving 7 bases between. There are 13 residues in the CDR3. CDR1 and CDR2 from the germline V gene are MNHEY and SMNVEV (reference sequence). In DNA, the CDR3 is TGTGCCAGCAGTTTGCGGGGTTCCTACGAGCAGTACTTC. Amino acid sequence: CASSLRGSYEQYF.

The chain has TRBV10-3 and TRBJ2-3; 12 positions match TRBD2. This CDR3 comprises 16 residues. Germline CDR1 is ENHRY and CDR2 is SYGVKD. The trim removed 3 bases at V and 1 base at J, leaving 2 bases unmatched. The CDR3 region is CAISELAGGGTDTQYF. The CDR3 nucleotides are TGTGCCATCAGTGAACTAGCGGGGGGTGGCACAGATACGCAGTATTTT.

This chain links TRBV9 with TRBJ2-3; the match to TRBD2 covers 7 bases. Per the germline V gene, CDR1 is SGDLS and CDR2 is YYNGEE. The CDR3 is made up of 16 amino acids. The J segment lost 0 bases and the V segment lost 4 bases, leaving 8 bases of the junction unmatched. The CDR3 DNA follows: TGTGCCAGCAGCCCCGGGGGGAGCTTAAGCACAGATACGCAGTATTTT. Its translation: CASSPGGSLSTDTQYF.

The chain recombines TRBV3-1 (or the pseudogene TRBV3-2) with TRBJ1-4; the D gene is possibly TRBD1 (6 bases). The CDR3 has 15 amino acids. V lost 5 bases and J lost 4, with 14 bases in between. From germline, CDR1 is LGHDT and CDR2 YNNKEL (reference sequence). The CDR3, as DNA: TGTGCCAGCAGCAAACTGACAGGTAGTAATGAAAAACTGTTTTTT. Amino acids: CASSKLTGSNEKLFF.

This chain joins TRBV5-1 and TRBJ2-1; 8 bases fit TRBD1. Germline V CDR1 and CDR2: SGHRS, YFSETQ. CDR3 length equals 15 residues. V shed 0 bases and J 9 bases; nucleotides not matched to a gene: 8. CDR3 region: CASSLEQGVVVEQFF. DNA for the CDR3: TGCGCCAGCAGCTTGGAACAGGGGGTCGTGGTTGAGCAGTTCTTC.

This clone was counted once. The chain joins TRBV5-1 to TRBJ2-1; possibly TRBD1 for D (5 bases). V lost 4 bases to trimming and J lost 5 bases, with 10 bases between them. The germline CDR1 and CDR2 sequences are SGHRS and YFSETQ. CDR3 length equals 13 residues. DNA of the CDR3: TGCGCCAGCAGCGTGGCAGGGAACAATGAGCAGTTCTTC. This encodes CASSVAGNNEQFF.

The CDR3 sequence: CASTTGQSNQPQHF. The CDR3 region has the DNA TGTGCCAGCACCACGGGACAGAGTAATCAGCCCCAGCATTTT. The J gene is TRBJ1-5, the V gene TRBV2, with 7 nucleotides matching TRBD1. CDR3 length: 14 amino acids. Looked up from germline, CDR1 is SNHLY and CDR2 is FYNNEI. V lost 7 bases, J lost 4 bases, and 7 bases stayed unmatched.

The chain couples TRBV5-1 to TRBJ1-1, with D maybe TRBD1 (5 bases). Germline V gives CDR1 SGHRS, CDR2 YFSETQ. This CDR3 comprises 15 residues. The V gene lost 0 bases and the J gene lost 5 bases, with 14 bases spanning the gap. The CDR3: CASSLGVREGTEAFF. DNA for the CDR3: TGCGCCAGCAGCTTGGGGGTAAGGGAGGGGACTGAAGCTTTCTTT.

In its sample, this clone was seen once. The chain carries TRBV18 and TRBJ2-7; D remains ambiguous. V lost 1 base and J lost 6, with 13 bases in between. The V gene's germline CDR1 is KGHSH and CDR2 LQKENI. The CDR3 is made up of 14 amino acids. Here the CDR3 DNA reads TGTGCCAGCTCACCACTAGAACCTCTCGCCGAGCAGTACTTC. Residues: CASSPLEPLAEQYF. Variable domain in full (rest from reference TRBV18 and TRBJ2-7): NAGVMQNPRHLVRRRGQEARLRCSPMKGHSHVYWYRQLPEEGLKFMVYLQKENIIDESGMPKERFSAEFPKEGPSILRIQQVVRGDSAAYFCASSPLEPLAEQYFGPGTRLTVT.

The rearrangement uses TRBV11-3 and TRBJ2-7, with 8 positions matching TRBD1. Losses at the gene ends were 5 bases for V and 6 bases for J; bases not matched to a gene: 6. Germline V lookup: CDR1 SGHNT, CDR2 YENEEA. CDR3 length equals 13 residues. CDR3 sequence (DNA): TGTGCCAGCAGCGAGCAGGGGGCTCGCGAGCAGTACTTC. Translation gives CASSEQGAREQYF.

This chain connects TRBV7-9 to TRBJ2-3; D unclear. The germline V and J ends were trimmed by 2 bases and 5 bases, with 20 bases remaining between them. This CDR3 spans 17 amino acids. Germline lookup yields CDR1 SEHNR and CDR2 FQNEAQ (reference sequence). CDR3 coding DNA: TGTGCCAGCAGCTTATTTCGGGTGGGTAGCCTTCGAGATACGCAGTATTTT. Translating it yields CASSLFRVGSLRDTQYF.

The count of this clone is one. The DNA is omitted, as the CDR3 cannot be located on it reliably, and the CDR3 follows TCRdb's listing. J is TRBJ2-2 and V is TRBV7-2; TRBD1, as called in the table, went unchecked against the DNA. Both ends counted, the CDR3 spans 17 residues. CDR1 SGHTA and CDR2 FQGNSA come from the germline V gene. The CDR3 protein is CASSSIQGRFGAGELFF.

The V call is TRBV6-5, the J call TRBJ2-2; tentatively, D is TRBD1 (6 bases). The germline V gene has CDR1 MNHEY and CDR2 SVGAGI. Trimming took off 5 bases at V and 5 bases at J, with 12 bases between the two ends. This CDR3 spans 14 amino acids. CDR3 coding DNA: TGTGCCAGCAGTCCCGCGAGGGGGACCGGGGAGCTGTTTTTT. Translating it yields CASSPARGTGELFF.

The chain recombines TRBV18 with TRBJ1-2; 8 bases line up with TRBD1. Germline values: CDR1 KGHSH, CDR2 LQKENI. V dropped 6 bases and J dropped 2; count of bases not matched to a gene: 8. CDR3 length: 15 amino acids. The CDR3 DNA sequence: TGTGCCAGCTCCGCTGGCCAGGGGGCCAACTATGGCTACACCTTC. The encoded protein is CASSAGQGANYGYTF.

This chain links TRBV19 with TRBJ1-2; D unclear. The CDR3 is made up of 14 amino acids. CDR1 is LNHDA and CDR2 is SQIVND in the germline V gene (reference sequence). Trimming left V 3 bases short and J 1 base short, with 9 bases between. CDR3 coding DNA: TGTGCCAGTAGTATTCTAAATCTTAACTATGGCTACACCTTC. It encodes CASSILNLNYGYTF.